This entry features one TCR beta chain sequence. This entry is derived from a study of human T cells and chemical hapten exposure. For the study at large: Largely, small differences in pooled library volume made per-sample TCR yields vary.

Original analysis: There were a median of approximately 96,000 TCRs per sample, with a range from roughly 20,000 to 700,000. In TCRdb, the RACE reads were re-called with MiXCR into one record per CDR3 protein. Here the V and J calls rest on TCRdb's processing, not on the authors' analysis. The top ten clones hold 5.6% of a sample with 35,000 to 50,000 distinct CDR3 sequences, 3.7% of them seen once. With 0 bases removed from V and 0 bases from J, the gap between germline ends came to 15 bases. The CDR3 loop spans 18 amino acids. Germline CDR1 reads LGHNA; CDR2 reads YNFKEQ. Time point described: healthy volunteer bleed at 6 weeks. The authors extracted total RNA from unfractionated whole blood.

The gene calls are TRBV4-2 and TRBJ1-5; D uncertain. Sequenced: whole blood. The receptor was isolated from a human donor in good health. Some clones in this sample may be carry-over from other donors' samples. CDR3 bases: TGTGCCAGCAGCCAAGATTTGCGTGCGGTGTATAGCAATCAGCCCCAGCATTTT. As protein: CASSQDLRAVYSNQPQHF.